This T cell receptor beta chain came from a study of breast tumors, draining lymph nodes, adjacent tissues. The study's findings and limits: Tumor TCR diversity was below lymph nodes but above nontumor tissue. Tumor and nontumor repertoires were significantly more similar in luminal-like than in basal-like breast cancer. Most tumor T cells seemingly derive from lymph node, then expand in tumor. Data only fit, rather than demonstrated, lymph node origin of most tumor T cells.

TCRdb redid the calling of the multiplex PCR reads with MiXCR, one entry per CDR3 protein. This table holds about 47,000 distinct CDR3 sequences, 23% found once. The CDR3 has 13 amino acids. Per germline, CDR1 SGDLS and CDR2 YYNGEE. The V and J ends lost 1 base and 5 bases respectively, with 6 bases between them. This clonotype was recorded many times. Its target is unknown. The material sequenced was breast tumor tissue. The sequence derives from a female donor with breast cancer. Some clones in this sample may be carry-over from other donors' samples. The gene calls are TRBV9 and TRBJ2-2; D possibly corresponds to TRBD1 (5 bases). Here the CDR3 reads CASSVQGTGELFF. The DNA for the CDR3 is TGTGCCAGCAGCGTACAGGGTACCGGGGAGCTGTTTTTT.